These 26 T cell receptor beta chains originate from one sample sequenced in a study of HIV-infected patients and healthy controls. No cell fractionation was done, so the repertoire covers all unsorted peripheral blood T cells. About 500 ng RNA was reverse transcribed with alpha and beta constant-region primers. Alpha and beta chain libraries were made separately by chain-specific third strand synthesis with multiplexing indices. TCRdb reprocessed the 5' RACE reads with MiXCR, giving one entry per CDR3 protein. The table shows 9,500 or so distinct CDR3 sequences, with around 4.9% occurring only once. Material: blood, obtained before antiretroviral therapy. The receptors were gathered from an adult with HIV infection.

The chain has TRBV7-9 and TRBJ2-3; TRBD2 might be the D (7 bases). This CDR3 comprises 19 residues. Germline CDR1 is SEHNR and CDR2 is FQNEAQ (reference sequence). V lost 5 bases to trimming and J lost 0 bases, with 24 bases between them. The CDR3 is CASSRRGRAAGTSTDTQYF. In DNA form, the CDR3 reads TGTGCCAGCAGCCGAAGGGGGAGGGCCGCCGGGACCAGCACAGATACGCAGTATTTT.

This clonotype qualifies as medium-sized (0.01 to 0.1%). The chain carries TRBV18 and TRBJ2-1; D gene unclear. This CDR3 is built from 15 residues. The V end lost 6 bases, the J end lost 0 bases, and 12 bases lay between the germline ends. In germline, CDR1 is KGHSH, CDR2 LQKENI. CDR3 coding DNA: TGTGCCAGCTCGCTGCTTCTTAGCTCCTACAATGAGCAGTTCTTC. This gives the protein CASSLLLSSYNEQFF.

In this sample, this clonotype turned up many times. This sequence joins TRBV24-1 and TRBJ2-2, with 8 bases matching TRBD2. The CDR3 runs to 16 residues. Looked up from germline, CDR1 is KGHDR and CDR2 is SFDVKD. Trimming cost V 1 base and J 3 bases; bases outside gene matches: 3. As DNA, the CDR3 is TGTGCCACCAGTGATTTCCGGGAGGGGGACACCGGGGAGCTGTTTTTT. It codes for CATSDFREGDTGELFF.

This clonotype has a count of ten or more. The V call is TRBV28, the J call TRBJ2-6; no definite D call. The CDR3 contains 17 residues. Germline V lookup: CDR1 MDHEN, CDR2 SYDVKM. The V and J ends lost 3 bases and 2 bases respectively, with 14 bases between them. The CDR3 sequence is CASSFIDVWTGANVLTF. In DNA, the CDR3 is TGTGCCAGCAGTTTTATTGATGTATGGACTGGGGCCAACGTCCTGACTTTC.

This clonotype is categorized as medium-sized. The chain has TRBV24-1 and TRBJ2-1; the D is unclear. The germline V gene encodes CDR1 KGHDR and CDR2 SFDVKD. V was trimmed by 3 bases and J by 8 bases, leaving 7 bases between them. The CDR3 is 12 residues long. The CDR3 nucleotides read TGTGCCACCAGTGATACAAGCCATGAGCAGTTCTTC. Translated: CATSDTSHEQFF.

This clonotype occurred many times. J is TRBJ2-3 and V is TRBV7-2; 10 bases align to TRBD2. The junction had 9 bases not matched to a gene; V was cut back by 6 bases and J by 3 bases. Germline lookup yields CDR1 SGHTA and CDR2 FQGNSA. This CDR3 spans 16 amino acids. CDR3 sequence reads: CASRVTGTSATDTQYF. The CDR3 DNA follows: TGTGCCAGCAGGGTAACCGGGACTAGCGCGACAGATACGCAGTATTTT. The complete variable domain, with remaining parts taken from reference TRBV7-2 and TRBJ2-3, reads GAGVSQSPSNKVTEKGKDVELRCDPISGHTALYWYRQSLGQGLEFLIYFQGNSAPDKSGLPSDRFSAERTGGSVSTLTIQRTQQEDSAVYLCASRVTGTSATDTQYFGPGTRLTVL.

This clonotype is medium-sized (0.01 to 0.1%) by share. The chain uses TRBV10-2 and TRBJ2-7, with D tentatively TRBD2 (5 bases). The CDR3 has 13 amino acids. Germline-derived CDR1 and CDR2 are WSHSY and SAAADI. V dropped 5 bases and J dropped 7 bases, with 15 bases sitting between them. CDR3 in amino acids: CASSPGNGGEQYF. CDR3 sequence (DNA): TGCGCCAGCAGTCCCGGGAATGGAGGTGAGCAGTACTTC.

The table lists this clonotype with many counts. The chain has TRBV20-1 and TRBJ2-2; no definite D call. Deletions cut 6 bases from V and 0 bases from J, with 11 bases between. Looked up from germline, CDR1 is DFQATT and CDR2 is SNEGSKA (reference sequence). This CDR3 is 14 amino acids long. CDR3 nucleotide sequence: TGCAGTGCATTCGGCACCGCGAACACCGGGGAGCTGTTTTTT. It is translated as CSAFGTANTGELFF.

Judged by abundance, this clonotype is medium-sized. The chain carries TRBV7-9 and TRBJ2-7; D remains ambiguous. Germline assignment: CDR1 SEHNR and CDR2 FQNEAQ (reference sequence). The CDR3 runs to 12 residues. The ends were cut back, 5 bases at V and 3 bases at J, with 8 bases in the middle. The CDR3 loop is CASSPANYEQYF. The CDR3 DNA follows: TGTGCCAGCAGCCCCGCTAACTACGAGCAGTACTTC.

This clonotype was seen many times. The rearrangement links TRBV5-5 to TRBJ2-6; 9 nucleotides align to TRBD1. The germline V gene encodes CDR1 SGHKS and CDR2 YYEKEE (reference sequence). There are 16 residues in the CDR3. Trimming at V came to 1 base and at J to 2 bases, leaving 1 base not matched to a gene. CDR3 bases: TGTGCCAGCAGCTTGACAGGGGGCGCTGGGGCCAACGTCCTGACTTTC. The encoded protein is CASSLTGGAGANVLTF.

This clonotype is classed as medium-sized (0.01 to 0.1%). This rearrangement joins TRBV12-3 or TRBV12-4 to TRBJ2-7; the D gene is possibly TRBD1 (6 bases). V was clipped by 5 bases and J by 0 bases, with 11 bases between them. The CDR3 sequence is 14 residues long. CDR3 sequence reads: CASSPQGSSYEQYF. The CDR3 DNA is TGTGCCAGCAGTCCACAGGGTAGCTCCTACGAGCAGTACTTC.

By share of the sample, this clonotype is medium-sized. The chain joins TRBV28 to TRBJ2-7; D perhaps matches TRBD2 (6 bases). Germline loops: CDR1 MDHEN, CDR2 SYDVKM. The CDR3 runs to 11 residues. V was clipped by 8 bases and J by 6 bases, with 11 bases between them. The CDR3 spells CASSLGGEQYF. For the CDR3, the DNA is TGTGCCAGCTCTCTGGGAGGCGAGCAGTACTTC.

Many counts were recorded for this clonotype. The junction departs from the called germline gene at one end, perhaps through a read error. The chain uses TRBV7-7 and TRBJ2-1; 8 bases align to TRBD2. Germline V gene sequence: CDR1 SSHAT, CDR2 FNYEAQ (reference sequence). The CDR3 consists of 15 residues. The CDR3 loop reads CASSTGGTNIDEQFF. The CDR3, as DNA: TGTGCTAGCAGTACGGGGGGGACAAACATCGATGAGCAGTTCTTC.

This clonotype came up many times. The chain carries TRBV20-1 and TRBJ2-3; TRBD2 might be the D (5 bases). Germline V gene lookup returns CDR1 DFQATT and CDR2 SNEGSKA (reference sequence). V was trimmed by 2 bases and J by 1 base, leaving 16 bases between them. This CDR3 comprises 16 residues. CDR3 nucleotide sequence: TGCAGTGCTAGAAAGCGTCCGATTAGCGGCACAGATACGCAGTATTTT. Residues: CSARKRPISGTDTQYF.

This clonotype qualifies as medium-sized. The V and J genes are TRBV20-1 and TRBJ2-7; no firm D call. The CDR3 runs to 14 residues. V was shortened by 0 bases and J by 2 bases, with 11 bases between the two germline ends. Germline CDR1 and CDR2: DFQATT and SNEGSKA (reference sequence). CDR3 protein: CSARELGSTYEQYF. CDR3 DNA sequence: TGCAGTGCTAGAGAGTTGGGCAGCACCTACGAGCAGTACTTC.

This clonotype was seen repeatedly, ten times or more. The chain carries TRBV5-1 and TRBJ2-5; D is uncertain. Per the germline V gene, CDR1 is SGHRS and CDR2 is YFSETQ. This CDR3 spans 13 amino acids. Trimming pared 2 bases from V and 5 bases from J, leaving 10 bases between. The CDR3 reads CASSFGAGETQYF. CDR3 bases: TGCGCCAGCAGCTTCGGAGCTGGGGAGACCCAGTACTTC.

The sample holds many counts of this clonotype. The genes are TRBV10-3 and TRBJ2-7; D is perhaps TRBD1 or TRBD2 (6 bases each). Germline CDR1 reads ENHRY; CDR2 reads SYGVKD. This CDR3 has 13 amino acids. V shed 7 bases and J shed 6 bases, with 16 bases lying between them. This CDR3 reads CAITPGGGREQYF. CDR3 DNA sequence: TGTGCCATCACTCCTGGTGGGGGGCGCGAGCAGTACTTC.

The chain links TRBV12-3 or TRBV12-4 to TRBJ2-2, with TRBD1 matching over 7 bases. The CDR3 runs 20 residues. The junction had 22 bases not matched to a gene; V was cut back by 6 bases and J by 3 bases. This CDR3 is CASRISAGVMDRSDTGELFF. CDR3 nucleotides: TGTGCCAGCAGGATATCCGCAGGCGTGATGGACAGGTCGGACACCGGGGAGCTGTTTTTT.

By share, this clonotype ranks as medium-sized. V is TRBV9 and J is TRBJ2-2; 7 bases map to TRBD1. Germline-derived CDR1 and CDR2 are SGDLS and YYNGEE. This CDR3 region has 16 residues. V lost 2 bases, J lost 1 base, and 5 bases stayed unmatched. The DNA of the CDR3 is TGTGCCAGCAGCGTCCTGACAGGGCGGAACACCGGGGAGCTGTTTTTT. Amino acid sequence: CASSVLTGRNTGELFF. The whole variable domain, filled in from reference TRBV9 and TRBJ2-2, reads DSGVTQTPKHLITATGQRVTLRCSPRSGDLSVYWYQQSLDQGLQFLIQYYNGEERAKGNILERFSAQQFPDLHSELNLSSLELGDSALYFCASSVLTGRNTGELFFGEGSRLTVL.

This clonotype was observed at least ten times. This rearrangement joins TRBV4-1 to TRBJ1-1, with D possibly matching TRBD1 (5 bases). V was shortened by 5 bases and J by 3 bases, with 16 bases between the two germline ends. The CDR3 covers 15 residues. Looked up from germline, CDR1 is MGHRA and CDR2 is YSYEKL. The CDR3 DNA reads TGCGCCAGCAGCGATCGACCCGGGGCGTACACTGAAGCTTTCTTT. Translation gives CASSDRPGAYTEAFF.

This clonotype was counted ten times or more. J is TRBJ2-7 and V is TRBV19; 9 bases match TRBD1. This CDR3 has 15 amino acids. V shed 6 bases and J 4 bases; nucleotides not matched to a gene: 10. Germline assignment: CDR1 LNHDA and CDR2 SQIVND (reference sequence). The CDR3 coding sequence is TGTGCCAGTAGCCCCTCGGACAGGGGTGTATACGAGCAGTACTTC. Encoded protein: CASSPSDRGVYEQYF.

In its sample, this clonotype was seen many times. The chain joins TRBV7-9 to TRBJ1-3; D is perhaps TRBD1 (6 bases). From germline, CDR1 is SEHNR and CDR2 FQNEAQ (reference sequence). Trimming pared 5 bases from V and 7 bases from J, leaving 9 bases between. The CDR3 extends over 12 amino acids. CDR3 coding DNA: TGTGCCAGCAGCCTTCAGGGGAACACCATATATTTT. Protein product: CASSLQGNTIYF.

Many counts were recorded for this clonotype. The V and J genes are TRBV6-1 and TRBJ2-7; 9 bases match TRBD2. Unmatched junction bases numbered 1, after V lost 2 bases and J lost 2 bases. Germline-derived CDR1 and CDR2 are MNHNS and SASEGT. The CDR3 runs 14 residues. CDR3 residues: CASSELAGTYEQYF. CDR3 DNA sequence: TGTGCCAGCAGTGAACTAGCGGGGACCTACGAGCAGTACTTC.

This clonotype showed up many times. The J gene is TRBJ2-3, the V gene TRBV28; no firm D call. The germline CDR1 and CDR2 sequences are MDHEN and SYDVKM. CDR3 length: 14 amino acids. Trimming shortened V by 7 bases and J by 2 bases, and 13 bases separated the two germline ends. CDR3 residues: CASTLSEATDTQYF. The CDR3 DNA sequence: TGTGCCAGCACCCTCTCTGAGGCCACAGATACGCAGTATTTT.

This clonotype was seen repeatedly, ten times or more. The CDR3 bases are TGTGCCAGCAGCTTAGAAGGGGGCTCTGGGGCCAACGTCCTGACTTTC. Protein product: CASSLEGGSGANVLTF. The rearrangement uses TRBV7-8 and TRBJ2-6, with D possibly matching TRBD1 (6 bases). The CDR3 runs to 16 residues. The germline V and J ends were trimmed by 1 base and 0 bases, with 7 bases remaining between them. The germline V gene has CDR1 SGHVS and CDR2 FQNEAQ.

This clonotype was detected many times. The chain employs TRBV20-1 and TRBJ2-7; D gene ambiguous. The CDR3 contains 10 residues. The V end lost 6 bases, the J end lost 10 bases, and 13 bases lay between the germline ends. Germline V gene sequence: CDR1 DFQATT, CDR2 SNEGSKA (reference sequence). The CDR3 nucleotides read TGCAGTGCCTCACCCCATTTACAGTACTTC. This encodes CSASPHLQYF.